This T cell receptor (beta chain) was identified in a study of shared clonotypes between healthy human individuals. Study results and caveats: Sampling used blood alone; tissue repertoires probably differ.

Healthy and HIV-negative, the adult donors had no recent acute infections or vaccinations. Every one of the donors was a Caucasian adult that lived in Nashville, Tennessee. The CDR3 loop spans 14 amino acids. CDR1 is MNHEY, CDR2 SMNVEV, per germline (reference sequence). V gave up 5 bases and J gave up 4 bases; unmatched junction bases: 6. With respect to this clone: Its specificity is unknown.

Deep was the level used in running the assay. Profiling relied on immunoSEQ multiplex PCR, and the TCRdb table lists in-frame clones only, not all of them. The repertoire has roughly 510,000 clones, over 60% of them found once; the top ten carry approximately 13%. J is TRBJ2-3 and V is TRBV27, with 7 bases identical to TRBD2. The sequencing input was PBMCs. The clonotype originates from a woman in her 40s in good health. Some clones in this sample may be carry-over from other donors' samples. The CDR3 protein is CASSMAGEADTQYF. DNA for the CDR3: TGTGCCAGCAGTATGGCGGGAGAAGCAGATACGCAGTATTTT.